The TCR beta chain described here comes from a study of blood T cell repertoires in COVID-19. On the study more broadly: Sources were T cells, B-cell-depleted T cells, or PBMCs; the material itself was cDNA or gDNA.

Clones were read by immunoSEQ multiplex PCR, and TCRdb kept only the in-frame ones, dropping some. The table has about 160,000 clones, around 85% seen once. The CDR3 consists of 16 residues. The germline CDR1 and CDR2 sequences are KGHSH and LQKENI. The junction had 1 base not matched to a gene; V was cut back by 0 bases and J by 1 base. This TCR was sampled from a human donor with acute or convalescent COVID-19. The donor label of this sample is uncertain. The sequenced material came from peripheral blood. This chain links TRBV18 with TRBJ2-2; 8 nucleotides align to TRBD1. The CDR3 reads CASSPPGTGNTGELFF. The CDR3 nucleotides read TGTGCCAGCTCACCACCCGGGACAGGGAACACCGGGGAGCTGTTTTTT.